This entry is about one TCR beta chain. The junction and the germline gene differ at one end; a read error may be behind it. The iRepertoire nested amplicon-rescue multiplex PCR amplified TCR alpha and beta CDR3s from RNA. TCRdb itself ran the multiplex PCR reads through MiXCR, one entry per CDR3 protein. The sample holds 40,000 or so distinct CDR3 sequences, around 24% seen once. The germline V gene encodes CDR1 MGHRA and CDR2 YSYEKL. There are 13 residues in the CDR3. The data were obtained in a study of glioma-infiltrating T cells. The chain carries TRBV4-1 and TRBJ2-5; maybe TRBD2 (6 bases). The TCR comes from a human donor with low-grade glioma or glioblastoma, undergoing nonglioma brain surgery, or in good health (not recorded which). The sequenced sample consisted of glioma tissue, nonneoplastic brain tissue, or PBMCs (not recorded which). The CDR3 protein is CASVGGFQEAQYF. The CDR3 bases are TGCGCCAGCGTTGGAGGGTTCCAAGAGGCCCAGTACTTC.